The clone carrying this TCR beta chain was picked up a small number of times. What it recognizes is unknown. Germline V gene data show CDR1 as DFQATT and CDR2 as SNEGSKA (reference sequence). Trimming removed 1 base from V and 2 bases from J, with 9 bases in between. The CDR3 is 14 amino acids. This specimen belongs to a study of T-cell reconstitution after alpha-beta-depleted transplantation in children. Regarding the study as a whole: Surviving recipient T cells and thymic progenitors underlay high day-60 TCRbeta diversity in some patients. There were reportedly several hundred expanded graft clones from which alpha-beta T cells came about two months after transplant. T-cell counts and diversity at one year post-transplant came mainly from newly produced T cells.

Unique molecular identifiers were incorporated when the TCRbeta library was constructed. TCRdb re-analysed the PCR reads in MiXCR, keeping a single row per CDR3 protein. The sample carries around 700,000 distinct CDR3 sequences, under 15% recorded once. Source: PBMCs, taken before TCRalphabeta/CD19-depleted stem cell transplant. V and J are TRBV20-1 and TRBJ1-3; possible D gene TRBD1, 6 bases. The sequence was obtained from a girl aged 2 to 9 with congenital amegakaryocytic thrombocytopenia, due to receive a stem cell transplant. In nucleotides, the CDR3 is TGCAGTGCTAGAGTTTCAGGGGCTGGAAACACCATATATTTT. Translated: CSARVSGAGNTIYF.